Below, 32 T cell receptor beta chains from the same sample are listed, as sequenced in a study of T cells in women clearing cervical HPV infection. Profiling relied on immunoSEQ multiplex PCR, and the TCRdb table lists in-frame clones only, not all of them. The sample includes around 23,000 clones. The source material was blood buffy coat. Receptors originate from a woman aged 18-70 years with a cervical HPV16 infection that either progressed to CIN3+ or cleared (not recorded which).

As for this clone: The read ends 3 residues before the CDR3 terminus; that terminus is restored from the germline J gene. The J gene is TRBJ1-4, the V gene TRBV9; maybe TRBD1 (5 bases). V lost 3 bases to trimming and J lost 3 bases, with 15 bases between them. The CDR3 is made up of 16 amino acids. Germline lookup yields CDR1 SGDLS and CDR2 YYNGEE. The DNA read from the CDR3 is TGTGCCAGCAGCGAAAAGGGGAAGGGAGCTAATGAAAAA. Translation: CASSEKGKGANEK. The full CDR3 protein is CASSEKGKGANEKLFF.

Notes on this clone: With the read ending 3 residues before the CDR3 end, the germline J gene is used to fill in that end. The chain links TRBV7-9 to TRBJ2-5; TRBD2 agrees at 8 bases. CDR3 size: 14 residues. CDR1 is SEHNR, CDR2 FQNEAQ, per germline (reference sequence). J gave up 5 bases and V 4 bases, and 6 bases lay outside the gene matches. The CDR3 loop reads CASSYRGGEETQYF. The covered CDR3 bases are TGTGCCAGCAGCTACCGGGGGGGCGAGGAGACC. Supplemented by reference TRBV7-9 and TRBJ2-5, the full variable domain reads DTGVSQNPRHKITKRGQNVTFRCDPISEHNRLYWYRQTLGQGPEFLTYFQNEAQLEKSRLLSDRFSAERPKGSFSTLEIQRTEQGDSAMYLCASSYRGGEETQYFGPGTRLLVL.

A word on this clone: The CDR3 goes on 3 residues after the read ends, and that part is filled in from the germline J gene. The rearrangement uses TRBV2 and TRBJ1-6; 9 positions agree with TRBD1. The CDR3 is made up of 14 amino acids. The V gene end was trimmed by 5 bases and the J gene end by 9 bases; junction bases not matched to a gene: 5. The germline gives CDR1 SNHLY, CDR2 FYNNEI. The part of the CDR3 DNA that was read is TGTGCCAGCAGTTCCGGGACAGGGACTTCACCC. Protein sequence: CASSSGTGTSP. The CDR3 in its entirety is CASSSGTGTSPLHF.

Incomplete CDR3 DNA: TGCGCCAGCAGCAGGACGGGGGAACCCGGGGAG. Its translation: CASSRTGEPGE. The entire CDR3 is CASSRTGEPGELFF. This rearrangement joins TRBV5-1 to TRBJ2-2, with D possibly matching TRBD2 (6 bases). The read falls 3 residues short of the CDR3 end, and the missing part is taken from the germline J gene. CDR3 length: 14 residues. Trimming stripped 4 bases from V and 6 bases from J, with 13 bases between. CDR1 and CDR2 (germline): SGHRS, YFSETQ.

This chain's CDR3 is CASSISRAPSYGYTF. The CDR3 bases that were read are TGTGCCAGTAGTATTTCCCGAGCGCCTAGCTATGGC. This chain links TRBV19 with TRBJ1-2; D not resolved. The CDR3 is cut off 3 residues early in the read; its end comes from the germline J gene. CDR3 length: 15 amino acids. The V end was cut by 3 bases, the J end by 4 bases, with 15 bases between. From germline, CDR1 is LNHDA and CDR2 SQIVND (reference sequence).

Regarding this clone: The read ends 3 residues shy of where the CDR3 ends; the end is completed using the germline J gene. This chain joins TRBV5-1 and TRBJ2-2; D is undetermined. The CDR3 has 15 residues. Per the germline V gene, CDR1 is SGHRS and CDR2 is YFSETQ. Trimming took off 5 bases at V and 6 bases at J, with 17 bases between the two ends. CDR3 DNA, as far as it was read: TGCGCCAGCAGTGAGCTTGGTGTATTGTCCGGGGAG. Translating it yields CASSELGVLSGE. Given in full, the CDR3 is CASSELGVLSGELFF.

Note on this clone: Coverage ceases 3 residues before the CDR3 finishes, and the germline J gene fills in the end. The chain recombines TRBV4-1 with TRBJ1-3; 9 bases match TRBD1. The junction had 5 bases not matched to a gene; V was cut back by 4 bases and J by 4 bases. Germline V gives CDR1 MGHRA, CDR2 YSYEKL. The CDR3 sequence is 15 residues long. Partial CDR3 DNA: TGCGCCAGCAGCCGAGGACAGGGGCTCGGAAACACC. Its protein product is CASSRGQGLGNT. The complete CDR3 protein is CASSRGQGLGNTIYF.

Points on this clone: Sequencing ends 3 residues short of the CDR3 end; the germline J gene provides the rest. The chain is built from TRBV18 and TRBJ2-1, with 8 bases that match TRBD2. Unmatched junction bases numbered 5, after V lost 1 base and J lost 6 bases. This CDR3 contains 15 residues. In germline, CDR1 is KGHSH, CDR2 LQKENI. CDR3 DNA, as far as it was read: TGTGCCAGCTCACCACAGGGGGGACTAGGCAATGAG. It specifies CASSPQGGLGNE. The whole CDR3 protein reads CASSPQGGLGNEQFF.

With regard to this clone: The CDR3 is cut off 3 residues early in the read; its end comes from the germline J gene. The chain links TRBV7-3 to TRBJ2-7; 9 bases line up with TRBD1. The trim removed 4 bases at V and 5 bases at J, leaving 3 bases unmatched. This CDR3 has 13 residues. Germline values: CDR1 SGHTA, CDR2 FQGTGA. CDR3 sequence reads: CASSSGQGNEQYF. CDR3 DNA, as far as it was read: TGTGCCAGCAGCTCCGGACAGGGGAACGAG.

To note about this clone: The read ends 3 residues early relative to the CDR3; the germline J gene fills the gap. The rearrangement uses TRBV2 and TRBJ2-5; 8 nucleotides align to TRBD1. The CDR3 runs to 12 residues. CDR1 is SNHLY, CDR2 FYNNEI, per germline. J gave up 1 base and V 8 bases, and 0 bases lay outside the gene matches. CDR3 residues: CASGQGQETQYF. The part of the CDR3 DNA that was read is TGTGCCAGCGGACAGGGCCAAGAGACC.

Note on this clone: The CDR3 end is not reached by the read, which stops 3 residues before it; the germline J gene fills it in. The chain recombines TRBV6-2 or TRBV6-3 with TRBJ1-4; 8 positions match TRBD1. This CDR3 is 15 amino acids long. V lost 2 bases to trimming and J lost 5 bases; unmatched junction nucleotides: 4. CDR1 is MNHEY, CDR2 SVGEGT, per germline. The sequenced part of the CDR3 DNA is TGTGCCAGCAGTTACGTTCCAGGGGGCAATGAAAAA. Translated: CASSYVPGGNEK. The complete CDR3 protein is CASSYVPGGNEKLFF.

The CDR3 sequence: CASTLGAVDSYEQYF. Partial CDR3 DNA: TGTGCCAGCACCCTGGGGGCAGTTGACTCCTACGAG. The chain employs TRBV5-4 and TRBJ2-7, with D possibly matching TRBD1 (6 bases). The read gets to within 3 residues of the CDR3 end, and the germline J gene fills in the rest. The CDR3 is 15 amino acids. Germline V gene lookup returns CDR1 SGHNT and CDR2 YYREEE (reference sequence). V was trimmed by 6 bases and J by 0 bases, leaving 16 bases between them.

Remarks on this clone: The read terminates 3 residues before the CDR3 end, so the remaining end is supplied by the germline J gene. The chain couples TRBV11-1 to TRBJ2-3; D might be TRBD2 (6 bases). Germline-derived CDR1 and CDR2 are SGHAT and FQDESV (reference sequence). The V end lost 4 bases, the J end lost 4 bases, and 15 bases lay between the germline ends. This CDR3 contains 15 residues. The CDR3 region is CASSSGLLPPDTQYF. Incomplete CDR3 DNA: TGTGCCAGCAGCTCGGGACTCCTGCCCCCAGATACG.

Turning to this clone: The read finishes 3 residues shy of the CDR3 end, and the germline J gene is used to complete it. The V call is TRBV5-4, the J call TRBJ2-2, with D possibly TRBD2 on 5 matching bases. CDR3 length equals 16 residues. The V end lost 4 bases, the J end lost 6 bases, and 19 bases lay between the germline ends. CDR1 SGHNT and CDR2 YYREEE come from the germline V gene (reference sequence). CDR3 region: CASSILVARSPGELFF. The CDR3 bases that were read are TGTGCCAGCAGCATACTAGTGGCCCGTTCTCCCGGGGAG.

Remarks on this clone: Coverage ceases 3 residues before the CDR3 finishes, and the germline J gene fills in the end. The gene calls are TRBV2 and TRBJ1-5, with 9 positions matching TRBD1. Germline lookup yields CDR1 SNHLY and CDR2 FYNNEI. The V segment lost 4 bases and the J segment 7 bases; nucleotides outside the gene matches: 5. The CDR3 contains 14 residues. This chain's CDR3 is CASSAGQGMQPQHF. The part of the CDR3 DNA that was read is TGTGCCAGCAGTGCCGGACAGGGGATGCAGCCC.

To note about this clone: The observed sequence ends 3 residues before the CDR3 terminus, with the missing tail filled in from the germline J gene. V gene TRBV19 combines with J gene TRBJ2-2, with D perhaps assigned TRBD1 or TRBD2 (5 bases each). There are 15 residues in the CDR3. Germline V gene data show CDR1 as LNHDA and CDR2 as SQIVND (reference sequence). Trimming removed 6 bases at V and 5 bases at J, with 16 bases between. CDR3 region: CASRFQGVETGELFF. CDR3 DNA (partial): TGTGCCAGTAGATTTCAGGGAGTGGAAACCGGGGAG.

Worth noting for this clone: The observed sequence ends 3 residues before the CDR3 terminus, with the missing tail filled in from the germline J gene. This chain uses TRBV18 with TRBJ2-4; 8 bases are shared with TRBD1. This CDR3 contains 20 residues. Looked up from germline, CDR1 is KGHSH and CDR2 is LQKENI. Incomplete CDR3 DNA: TGTGCCAGCTCACCATCGAGGTTTACCGGGACAGGCCTACTCTCCTATGGT. Protein product: CASSPSRFTGTGLLSYG. The entire CDR3 protein reads CASSPSRFTGTGLLSYGQYF.

Partial CDR3 DNA: TGTGCCAGCAGCTTGGAGTGGGCAGGGGATTCACCC. It codes for CASSLEWAGDSP. The whole CDR3 protein is CASSLEWAGDSPLHF. J is TRBJ1-6 and V is TRBV5-4; D possibly corresponds to TRBD1 (6 bases). The read terminates 3 residues before the CDR3 end, so the remaining end is supplied by the germline J gene. Germline CDR1 is SGHNT and CDR2 is YYREEE (reference sequence). Trimming took off 0 bases at V and 8 bases at J, with 12 bases between the two ends. The CDR3 loop spans 15 amino acids.

As concerns this clone: Read coverage stops 3 residues before the CDR3 terminus; the germline J gene supplies the remainder. The chain links TRBV3-1 (or the pseudogene TRBV3-2) to TRBJ1-2; weak D call: TRBD1 (5 bases). Germline V gene sequence: CDR1 LGHDT, CDR2 YNNKEL (reference sequence). CDR3 length: 14 amino acids. CDR3: CASSQSRDYNDYTF. CDR3 DNA, as far as it was read: TGTGCCAGCAGCCAAAGCAGGGATTACAATGAC.

Regarding this clone: Read data end 3 residues before the CDR3 end; the end is taken from the germline J gene. This rearrangement joins TRBV20-1 to TRBJ1-5; 8 bases are a match to TRBD1. The CDR3 runs 13 residues. The V gene end was trimmed by 5 bases and the J gene end by 4 bases; junction bases not matched to a gene: 4. Germline V gene sequence: CDR1 DFQATT, CDR2 SNEGSKA (reference sequence). The CDR3 spells CSAPDRANQPQHF. CDR3 bases read: TGCAGTGCTCCGGACAGGGCGAATCAGCCC.

Turning to this clone: The read comes to an end 3 residues before the CDR3 does, leaving the germline J gene to fill in the end. The J gene is TRBJ1-1, the V gene TRBV5-4, with 7 bases lining up with TRBD1. With 4 bases clipped from V and 4 bases from J, the junction kept 10 bases outside the gene matches. The CDR3 loop spans 15 amino acids. The V gene's germline CDR1 is SGHNT and CDR2 YYREEE (reference sequence). The CDR3 bases that were read are TGTGCCAGCAGCCTGAACAGGGGAGGTGGCACTGAA. Residues: CASSLNRGGGTE. The whole CDR3 protein reads CASSLNRGGGTEAFF. The whole variable domain, remainder taken from reference TRBV5-4 and TRBJ1-1, is ETGVTQSPTHLIKTRGQQVTLRCSSQSGHNTVSWYQQALGQGPQFIFQYYREEENGRGNFPPRFSGLQFPNYSSELNVNALELDDSALYLCASSLNRGGGTEAFFGQGTRLTVV.

Incomplete CDR3 DNA: TGTGCCAGCAGTGATCCGAGACAGGGAGCAGATACG. The encoded protein is CASSDPRQGADT. The full CDR3 protein reads CASSDPRQGADTQYF. The rearrangement joins TRBV6-1 to TRBJ2-3, with 7 bases aligning to TRBD1. The CDR3 end is not reached by the read, which stops 3 residues before it; the germline J gene fills it in. The CDR3 spans 15 residues. Germline CDR1 is MNHNS and CDR2 is SASEGT. J was trimmed by 4 bases and V by 3 bases; bases with no gene match: 7.

Worth noting for this clone: The read ends 3 residues before the CDR3 terminus; that terminus is restored from the germline J gene. The V call is TRBV5-1, the J call TRBJ2-3; D unresolved. The germline V and J ends were trimmed by 0 bases and 3 bases, with 8 bases remaining between them. Germline CDR1 SGHRS, CDR2 YFSETQ. The CDR3 runs 14 residues. The CDR3 reads CASSLDRLTDTQYF. The DNA read from the CDR3 is TGCGCCAGCAGCTTGGATAGACTGACAGATACG.

In the case of this clone: Read coverage stops 3 residues before the CDR3 terminus; the germline J gene supplies the remainder. The genes are TRBV13 and TRBJ2-3; 8 bases agree with TRBD1. J gave up 2 bases and V 1 base, and 5 bases lay outside the gene matches. From germline, CDR1 is PRHDT and CDR2 FYEKMQ (reference sequence). The CDR3 has 16 residues. The CDR3 is CASSLDRGWDTDTQYF. The part of the CDR3 DNA that was read is TGTGCCAGCAGCTTAGACAGGGGGTGGGACACAGATACG.

Details on this clone: Sequencing ends 3 residues short of the CDR3 end; the germline J gene provides the rest. The gene calls are TRBV18 and TRBJ1-2, with a possible D match to TRBD1 (5 bases). CDR3 size: 14 residues. Per germline, CDR1 KGHSH and CDR2 LQKENI. CDR3 sequence: CASSPSGNYYDYTF. The CDR3 bases that were read are TGTGCCAGCTCACCATCAGGGAATTACTACGAC.

The CDR3 bases that were read are TGTGCCAGCAGCTCAACTAGCGCCGAGACC. Amino acids: CASSSTSAET. The entire CDR3 sequence reads CASSSTSAETQYF. The chain couples TRBV7-6 to TRBJ2-5, with 7 bases matching TRBD2. The read gets to within 3 residues of the CDR3 end, and the germline J gene fills in the rest. The length of the CDR3 is 13 residues. V was clipped by 4 bases and J by 5 bases; unmatched bases: 4. CDR1 is SGHVS, CDR2 FNYEAQ, per germline.

As to this clone: The sequenced fragment ends 3 residues before the CDR3 boundary, so the rest is inferred from the germline J gene. The genes are TRBV19 and TRBJ2-5; the D gene is possibly TRBD1 (6 bases). The CDR3 covers 17 residues. Trimming stripped 5 bases from V and 0 bases from J, with 19 bases between. The germline gives CDR1 LNHDA, CDR2 SQIVND (reference sequence). This chain's CDR3 is CASSQKRSTGNQETQYF. The DNA read from the CDR3 is TGTGCCAGTAGTCAAAAACGGAGTACAGGGAACCAAGAGACC.

About this clone itself: The DNA ends 3 residues before the CDR3 does, and the rest of the CDR3 is filled in from the germline J gene. This chain joins TRBV5-1 and TRBJ1-1, with 10 bases that match TRBD1. CDR1 SGHRS and CDR2 YFSETQ come from the germline V gene. This CDR3 comprises 15 residues. The J segment lost 7 bases and the V segment lost 4 bases, leaving 10 bases of the junction unmatched. Here the CDR3 reads CASSPGDRGWNEAFF. The covered CDR3 bases are TGCGCCAGCAGCCCGGGGGACAGGGGTTGGAATGAA.

Turning to this clone: The observed sequence ends 3 residues before the CDR3 terminus, with the missing tail filled in from the germline J gene. This chain joins TRBV7-1 and TRBJ1-4; TRBD1 matches at 7 bases. TRBV7-1 is identified as an open reading frame with a role that is uncertain. The CDR3 loop spans 20 amino acids. With 3 bases clipped from V and 8 bases from J, the junction kept 24 bases outside the gene matches. The CDR3 bases that were read are TGTGCCAGCAGCTCCCCCAGTATCCGGGACAGCGAAGGACCCGAAGAAAAA. Protein sequence: CASSSPSIRDSEGPEEK. The CDR3 reads in full as CASSSPSIRDSEGPEEKLFF.

Turning to this clone: The CDR3 extends 3 residues past the end of the read, so its final part is completed from the germline J gene. The chain employs TRBV20-1 and TRBJ2-5; TRBD2 matches 12 bases. Trimming removed 0 bases from V and 7 bases from J; junction bases left unmatched: 0. Looked up from germline, CDR1 is DFQATT and CDR2 is SNEGSKA (reference sequence). The CDR3 is 13 amino acids. The chain's CDR3 is CSARETSGGTQYF. The sequenced CDR3 bases are TGCAGTGCTAGAGAGACTAGCGGGGGGACC.

Points on this clone: The read terminates 3 residues before the CDR3 end, so the remaining end is supplied by the germline J gene. The chain carries TRBV10-3 and TRBJ1-5; 8 nucleotides match TRBD1. Germline assignment: CDR1 ENHRY and CDR2 SYGVKD. Losses at the gene ends were 8 bases for V and 7 bases for J; bases not matched to a gene: 10. This CDR3 spans 14 amino acids. The part of the CDR3 DNA that was read is TGTGCCATCGGCGCAGGGGGCTTGGGACAGCCC. Its translation: CAIGAGGLGQP. The full CDR3 is CAIGAGGLGQPQHF.

Note on this clone: The missing CDR3 end, 3 residues past where the read stops, is filled in from the germline J gene. The chain has TRBV6-2 or TRBV6-3 and TRBJ2-4; 7 bases match TRBD1. This CDR3 comprises 14 residues. CDR1 is MNHEY, CDR2 SVGEGT, per germline. The CDR3 bases that were read are TGTGCCAGCAGTGCAACAGGGGTGAGACAGCCT. This translates into CASSATGVRQP. From start to end, the CDR3 is CASSATGVRQPQYF.